The text below deals with one T cell receptor beta chain. No antigen is known for it. Other DNA sequences of this sample code for an identical CDR3. Looked up from germline, CDR1 is SGHTA and CDR2 is FQGNSA. The V and J ends lost 4 bases and 3 bases respectively, with 5 bases between them. This CDR3 region has 12 residues. This entry is derived from a study of cytomegalovirus exposure and HLA in healthy donors. A multiplex PCR was run with 60 Vbeta primers and 13 Jbeta primers. The table came from immunoSEQ multiplex PCR; TCRdb's copy has only in-frame clones and leaves some out. The sample records more than 80,000 clones, around 68% being singletons. Broader study findings: Only CMV serostatus was available as immune exposure information. There were some V segments, including TRBV6-2 and TRBV6-3, excluded as indistinguishable.

Sequencing was performed on PBMCs. The chain recombines TRBV7-2 with TRBJ2-3; D remains ambiguous. This TCR was sampled from a woman aged 40 to 50 in good health and CMV-seropositive. The CDR3 sequence: CASSSYTDTQYF. The CDR3 DNA is TGTGCCAGCAGCTCCTATACAGATACGCAGTATTTT.